The TCR beta chain described here comes from a study of cytomegalovirus exposure and HLA in healthy donors. Primers included in the PCR were 60 Vbeta and 13 Jbeta primers. Here immunoSEQ multiplex PCR was the method, and the copy in TCRdb shows in-frame clones only, minus some. This table holds tens of thousands of clones. Trimming pared 5 bases from V and 6 bases from J, leaving 13 bases between. Germline CDR1 reads SEHNR; CDR2 reads FQNEAQ (reference sequence). The CDR3 sequence is 13 residues long. The sequencing sample was made of PBMCs. The rearrangement joins TRBV7-9 to TRBJ1-2; D unclear. This sequence was found in a man aged 45 to 65 in good health and CMV-seropositive. This CDR3 reads CASSLGRANGYTF. The CDR3 DNA is TGTGCCAGCAGCCTCGGGCGGGCAAATGGCTACACCTTC.